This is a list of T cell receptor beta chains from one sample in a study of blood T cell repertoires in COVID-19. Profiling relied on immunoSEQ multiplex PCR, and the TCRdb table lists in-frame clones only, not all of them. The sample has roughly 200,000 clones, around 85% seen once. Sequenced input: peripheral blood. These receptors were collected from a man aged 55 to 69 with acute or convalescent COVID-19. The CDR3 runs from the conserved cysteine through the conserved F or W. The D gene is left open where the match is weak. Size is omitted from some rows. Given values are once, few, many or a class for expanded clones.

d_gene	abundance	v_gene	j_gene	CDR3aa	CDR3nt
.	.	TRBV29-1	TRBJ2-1	CSVDRPPGNEQFF	TGCAGCGTTGACAGGCCCCCGGGGAATGAGCAGTTCTTC
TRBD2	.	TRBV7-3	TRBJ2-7	CASSLTGGRAYEQYF	TGTGCCAGCAGCTTAACTGGCGGGAGGGCGTACGAGCAGTACTTC
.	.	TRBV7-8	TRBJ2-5	CASSFDSQETQYF	TGTGCCAGCAGCTTCGACAGTCAAGAGACCCAGTACTTC
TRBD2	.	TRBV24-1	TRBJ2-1	CATSALTASGADYNEQFF	TGTGCCACCAGTGCCCTAACGGCTAGCGGGGCCGACTACAATGAGCAGTTCTTC
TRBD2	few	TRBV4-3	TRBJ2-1	CASSAISGPYNEQFF	TGCGCCAGCAGCGCAATTAGCGGGCCCTACAATGAGCAGTTCTTC
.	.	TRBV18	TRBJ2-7	CASSPGAGDNWEQYF	TGTGCCAGCTCACCAGGGGCAGGGGATAACTGGGAGCAGTACTTC
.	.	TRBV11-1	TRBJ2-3	CASSLYYAVVKDTQYF	TGTGCCAGCAGCTTATACTATGCGGTGGTGAAAGATACGCAGTATTTT
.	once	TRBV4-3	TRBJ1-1	CASSPGSRVAFF	TGCGCCAGCAGCCCGGGGAGCCGGGTAGCTTTCTTT
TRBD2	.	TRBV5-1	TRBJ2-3	CASRFPLAGLTDTQYF	TGCGCCAGCAGATTTCCCCTAGCGGGCCTCACAGATACGCAGTATTTT
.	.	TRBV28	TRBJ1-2	CASSLPSGGSNYGYTF	TGTGCCAGCAGTTTACCATCCGGGGGATCCAACTATGGCTACACCTTC
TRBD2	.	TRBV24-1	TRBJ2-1	CATSEGTSGSNEQFF	TGTGCCACCAGTGAAGGGACTAGCGGGAGCAATGAGCAGTTCTTC
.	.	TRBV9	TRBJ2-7	CASSVVPGETYEQYF	TGTGCCAGCAGCGTAGTTCCAGGGGAAACCTACGAGCAGTACTTC
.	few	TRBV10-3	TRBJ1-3	CAITPDRSGNTIYF	TGTGCCATCACCCCAGACAGGTCTGGAAACACCATATATTTT
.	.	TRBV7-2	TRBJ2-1	CAGRQGDSSYNEQFF	TGTGCCGGGCGCCAGGGCGATAGCTCCTACAATGAGCAGTTCTTC
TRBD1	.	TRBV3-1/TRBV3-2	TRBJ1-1	CASGQGPEAFF	TGTGCCAGCGGACAGGGACCCGAAGCTTTCTTT
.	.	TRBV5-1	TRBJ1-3	CASSLGRSSGNTIYF	TGCGCCAGCAGCTTGGGCCGGAGCTCTGGAAACACCATATATTTT
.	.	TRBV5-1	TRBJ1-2	CASAQGGTNYGYTF	TGCGCCAGCGCACAGGGAGGGACTAACTATGGCTACACCTTC
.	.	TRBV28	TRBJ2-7	CASRVGQQGRDEQYF	TGTGCCAGCAGGGTCGGACAGCAAGGTCGCGACGAGCAGTACTTC
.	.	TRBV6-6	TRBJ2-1	CASSRINEQFF	TGTGCCAGCAGTCGTATTAATGAGCAGTTCTTC
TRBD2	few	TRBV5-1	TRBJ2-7	CASSSGTSVYEQYF	TGCGCCAGCAGCTCCGGGACTAGCGTTTACGAGCAGTACTTC
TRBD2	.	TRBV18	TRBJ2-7	CASSSSGGAVSYEQYF	TGTGCCAGCTCATCCTCGGGGGGAGCCGTCTCCTACGAGCAGTACTTC
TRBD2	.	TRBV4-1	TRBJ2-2	CASSQVPGLERTGELFF	TGCGCCAGCAGCCAAGTACCGGGACTAGAGAGGACCGGGGAGCTGTTTTTT
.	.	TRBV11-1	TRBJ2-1	CASSLERAWSQSLFF	TGTGCCAGCAGCTTAGAGCGGGCCTGGAGTCAGAGTCTGTTCTTC
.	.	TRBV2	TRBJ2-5	CASSLQGMLAQETQYF	TGTGCCAGCAGTCTACAGGGTATGCTGGCCCAAGAGACCCAGTACTTC
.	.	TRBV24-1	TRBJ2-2	CATRGTEGGGELFF	TGTGCCACCAGGGGAACAGAAGGAGGCGGGGAGCTGTTTTTT
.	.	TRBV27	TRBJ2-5	CASSSTMRRDKVGAQYF	TGTGCCAGCAGCTCTACTATGCGCCGGGACAAGGTGGGGGCCCAGTACTTC
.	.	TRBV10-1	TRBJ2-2	CASSECGMNTGELFF	TGCGCCAGCAGTGAGTGCGGGATGAACACCGGGGAGCTGTTTTTT
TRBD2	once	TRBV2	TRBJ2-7	CASRGLGGYEQYF	TGTGCCAGCAGGGGACTAGGCGGCTACGAGCAGTACTTC
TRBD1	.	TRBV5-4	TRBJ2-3	CASRTGGAYSSTDTQYF	TGTGCCAGCAGAACAGGGGGCGCCTATAGTAGCACAGATACGCAGTATTTT
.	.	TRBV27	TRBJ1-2	CASSSQGTRLGYTF	TGTGCCAGCAGTTCCCAAGGGACAAGGCTTGGCTACACCTTC
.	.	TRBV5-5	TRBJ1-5	CASSFHPPSQQPQHF	TGTGCCAGCAGCTTCCATCCCCCGTCCCAGCAGCCCCAGCATTTT
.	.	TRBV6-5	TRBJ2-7	CASSPYSAYEQYF	TGTGCCAGCAGTCCCTATAGTGCCTACGAGCAGTACTTC
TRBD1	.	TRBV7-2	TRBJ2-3	CASWGLTGQGANTQYF	TGTGCCAGCTGGGGTTTGACGGGACAGGGTGCAAATACGCAGTATTTT
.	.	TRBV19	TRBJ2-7	CASSTGEPTVEQYF	TGTGCCAGTAGTACAGGGGAGCCGACGGTCGAGCAGTACTTC
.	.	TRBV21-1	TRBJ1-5	CASSKDNYSNQPQHF	TGTGCCAGCAGCAAAGACAACTATAGCAATCAGCCCCAGCATTTT
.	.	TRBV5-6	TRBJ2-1	CASSFGRGNEQFF	TGTGCCAGCAGCTTTGGGCGAGGGAATGAGCAGTTCTTC
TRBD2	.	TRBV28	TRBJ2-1	CASSLSQRGRSWQFF	TGTGCCAGCAGTTTATCCCAGCGGGGGCGTTCTTGGCAGTTCTTC
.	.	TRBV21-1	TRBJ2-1	CASSDRGNEQFF	TGTGCCAGCAGCGACAGGGGGAATGAGCAGTTCTTC
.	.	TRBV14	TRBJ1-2	CASSREGHFSDGYTF	TGTGCCAGCAGCCGAGAGGGACATTTTTCCGATGGCTACACCTTC
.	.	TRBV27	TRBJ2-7	CASSLGTNYEQYF	TGTGCCAGCAGTTTAGGGACAAACTACGAGCAGTACTTC
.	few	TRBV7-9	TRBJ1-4	CASSPSGRTATNEKLFF	TGTGCCAGCAGCCCATCCGGACGGACAGCAACTAATGAAAAACTGTTTTTT
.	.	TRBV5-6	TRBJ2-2	CASSLWRVGYTGELFF	TGTGCCAGCAGCTTGTGGCGGGTGGGCTACACCGGGGAGCTGTTTTTT
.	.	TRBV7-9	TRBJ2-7	CASSLGQYEQYF	TGTGCCAGCAGCTTAGGTCAATACGAGCAGTACTTC
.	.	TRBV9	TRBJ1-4	CASSAPSGGRSTTNEKLFF	TGTGCCAGCAGCGCGCCCTCGGGAGGGAGGAGCACGACTAATGAAAAACTGTTTTTT
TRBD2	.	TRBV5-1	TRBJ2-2	CASRTSGRADGELFF	TGCGCCAGCAGGACTAGCGGGAGGGCCGACGGGGAGCTGTTTTTT
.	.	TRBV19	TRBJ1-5	CASSIGGLYQPQHF	TGTGCCAGTAGTATAGGGGGCTTATATCAGCCCCAGCATTTT
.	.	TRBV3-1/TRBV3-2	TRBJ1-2	CASSQVGGQGGYTF	TGTGCCAGCAGCCAAGTCGGGGGGCAGGGAGGCTACACCTTC